Shown below are 5 T cell receptor beta chains from a single sample sequenced in a study of T cells in Graves' hyperthyroidism and ophthalmopathy. What was amplified from RNA transcripts were TCR beta CDR3 regions. First-round RT-PCR of the TCR CDR3 relied on the HTBI primer set. TCRdb fed the multiplex PCR reads into MiXCR, producing one record per CDR3 protein. The table lists 660,000 or so distinct CDR3 sequences, about 20% of them singletons. The source material was blood. The source of these receptors is a man between 25 and 39 years old with Graves' ophthalmopathy.

V gene TRBV20-1 combines with J gene TRBJ1-5; D remains ambiguous. Germline V gene lookup returns CDR1 DFQATT and CDR2 SNEGSKA (reference sequence). CDR3 length: 15 amino acids. Trimming removed 0 bases at V and 0 bases at J, with 9 bases between. This chain's CDR3 is CSARDPGGSNQPQHF. The CDR3 nucleotides read TGCAGTGCTAGAGACCCGGGCGGTAGCAATCAGCCCCAGCATTTT.

The table lists this clonotype with many counts. The genes are TRBV7-9 and TRBJ2-7; a weak D match, TRBD1 (6 bases). The CDR3 extends over 14 amino acids. V lost 5 bases to trimming and J lost 7 bases, with 18 bases between them. Germline CDR1 and CDR2: SEHNR and FQNEAQ (reference sequence). The CDR3 bases are TGTGCCAGCAGCCTTAAAGGGCAGGGGCGAGAGCAGTACTTC. This sequence encodes CASSLKGQGREQYF.

The chain has TRBV11-2 and TRBJ1-4, with a weak D call TRBD1 (5 bases). Trimming cost V 3 bases and J 4 bases, with 9 bases left between them. This CDR3 has 14 amino acids. Germline CDR1 SGHAT, CDR2 FQNNGV. In DNA, the CDR3 is TGTGCCAGCAGCTTGGGACTGAGTAATGAAAAACTGTTTTTT. It is translated as CASSLGLSNEKLFF.

This clonotype was counted between two and nine times. The CDR3 is CASSPGTGAYLTRPGELFF. CDR3 DNA sequence: TGTGCCAGCAGCCCGGGGACAGGGGCCTATCTAACTCGGCCCGGGGAGCTGTTTTTT. The rearrangement links TRBV7-9 to TRBJ2-2, with 10 bases lining up with TRBD1. V dropped 5 bases and J dropped 6; count of bases not matched to a gene: 18. Per germline, CDR1 SEHNR and CDR2 FQNEAQ (reference sequence). The CDR3 extends over 19 amino acids.

The chain employs TRBV19 and TRBJ2-7; D not resolved. Germline V gives CDR1 LNHDA, CDR2 SQIVND (reference sequence). The CDR3 runs to 13 residues. Trimming shortened V by 2 bases and J by 5 bases, and 10 bases separated the two germline ends. The CDR3 DNA reads as TGTGCCAGTAGTATAAAGGTCCCTGACGAGCAGTACTTC. Translation gives CASSIKVPDEQYF. The full variable domain, rest sourced from reference TRBV19 and TRBJ2-7, is DGGITQSPKYLFRKEGQNVTLSCEQNLNHDAMYWYRQDPGQGLRLIYYSQIVNDFQKGDIAEGYSVSREKKESFPLTVTSAQKNPTAFYLCASSIKVPDEQYFGPGTRLTVT.